This entry lists 7 T cell receptor beta chains sequenced from one sample in a study of blood T cell repertoires in COVID-19. Measured with immunoSEQ multiplex PCR; TCRdb has only the in-frame clones, and not every one. The top ten clones hold roughly 2.9% of a sample with 140,000 to 150,000 clones, around 89% of them seen once. Material for sequencing was peripheral blood. The origin of the receptors is a man aged 55 to 70 with active or convalescent COVID-19.

The chain combines TRBV5-5 with TRBJ1-5; D is undetermined. Germline V lookup: CDR1 SGHKS, CDR2 YYEKEE (reference sequence). V was shortened by 5 bases and J by 5 bases, with 11 bases between the two germline ends. This CDR3 region has 13 residues. CDR3 sequence reads: CASRPGLDQPQHF. DNA of the CDR3: TGTGCCAGCAGGCCGGGTTTGGATCAGCCCCAGCATTTT.

V is TRBV10-1 and J is TRBJ2-1; D remains unclear. There are 15 residues in the CDR3. CDR1 WNHNN and CDR2 SYGVQD come from the germline V gene (reference sequence). Trimming took off 0 bases at V and 5 bases at J, with 11 bases between the two ends. The CDR3 DNA follows: TGCGCCAGCAGTGAGTCGGGCCCTTACCACAATGAGCAGTTCTTC. This codes for CASSESGPYHNEQFF.

This clone was counted only a few times. The chain joins TRBV6-6 to TRBJ1-4; D gene unclear. CDR3 size: 13 residues. Germline V gene sequence: CDR1 MNHNY, CDR2 SVGAGI (reference sequence). The ends were cut back, 6 bases at V and 2 bases at J, with 7 bases in the middle. The CDR3: CASSPRTNEKLFF. In nucleotides, the CDR3 is TGTGCCAGCAGCCCCCGGACTAATGAAAAACTGTTTTTT.

The genes are TRBV6-2 or TRBV6-3 and TRBJ1-5; 10 bases are shared with TRBD1. After removal of 6 bases from V and 5 bases from J, the junction contained 10 bases not matched to a gene. The CDR3 contains 16 residues. Per the germline V gene, CDR1 is MNHEY and CDR2 is SVGEGT. Written as DNA, the CDR3 is TGTGCCAGCAGCCGAAAGACAGGGGGCACCCATCAGCCCCAGCATTTT. This gives the protein CASSRKTGGTHQPQHF.

This clone was seen a single time. This sequence joins TRBV7-2 and TRBJ2-7; TRBD2 matches 8 bases. V was pared by 4 bases and J by 0 bases, with 2 bases of the junction left unmatched. CDR1 and CDR2 (germline): SGHTA, FQGNSA. This CDR3 region has 14 residues. Here the CDR3 DNA reads TGTGCCAGCAGCTGGACTAGCCGCTCCTACGAGCAGTACTTC. Protein: CASSWTSRSYEQYF.

The V call is TRBV6-6, the J call TRBJ1-1; 7 nucleotides line up with TRBD1. Looked up from germline, CDR1 is MNHNY and CDR2 is SVGAGI (reference sequence). The junction had 8 bases not matched to a gene; V was cut back by 0 bases and J by 10 bases. The CDR3 loop spans 14 amino acids. The CDR3 is CASSYSGGLLGAFF. DNA for the CDR3: TGTGCCAGCAGTTACTCAGGGGGCCTACTGGGAGCTTTCTTT.

V usage is TRBV7-2 and J usage is TRBJ2-1, with TRBD2 as a possible D gene (6 bases). The germline V and J ends were trimmed by 1 base and 14 bases, with 15 bases remaining between them. The CDR3 totals 13 residues. Germline CDR1 reads SGHTA; CDR2 reads FQGNSA. CDR3 in DNA: TGTGCCAGCAGCTTAGGGTCGAGCTGGGGGGAGTTCTTC. It codes for CASSLGSSWGEFF. The whole variable domain, filled in from reference TRBV7-2 and TRBJ2-1, reads GAGVSQSPSNKVTEKGKDVELRCDPISGHTALYWYRQSLGQGLEFLIYFQGNSAPDKSGLPSDRFSAERTGGSVSTLTIQRTQQEDSAVYLCASSLGSSWGEFFGPGTRLTVL.